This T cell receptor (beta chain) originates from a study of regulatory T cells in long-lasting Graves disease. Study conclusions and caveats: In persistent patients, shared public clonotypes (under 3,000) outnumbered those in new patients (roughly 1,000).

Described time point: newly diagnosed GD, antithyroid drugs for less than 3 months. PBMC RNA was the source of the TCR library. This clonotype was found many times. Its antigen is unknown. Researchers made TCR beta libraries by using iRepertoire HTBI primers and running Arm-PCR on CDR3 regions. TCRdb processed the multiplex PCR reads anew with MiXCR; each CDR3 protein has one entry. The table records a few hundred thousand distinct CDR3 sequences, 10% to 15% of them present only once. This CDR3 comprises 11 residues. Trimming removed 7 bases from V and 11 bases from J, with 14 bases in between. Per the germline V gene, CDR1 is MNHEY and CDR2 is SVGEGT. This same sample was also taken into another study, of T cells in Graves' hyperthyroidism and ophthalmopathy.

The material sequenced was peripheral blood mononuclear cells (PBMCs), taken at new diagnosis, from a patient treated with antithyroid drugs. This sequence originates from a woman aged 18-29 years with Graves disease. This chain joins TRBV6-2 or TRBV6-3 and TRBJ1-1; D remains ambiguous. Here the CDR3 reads CASTIPGFAFF. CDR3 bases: TGTGCCAGCACTATACCCGGGTTTGCTTTCTTT.